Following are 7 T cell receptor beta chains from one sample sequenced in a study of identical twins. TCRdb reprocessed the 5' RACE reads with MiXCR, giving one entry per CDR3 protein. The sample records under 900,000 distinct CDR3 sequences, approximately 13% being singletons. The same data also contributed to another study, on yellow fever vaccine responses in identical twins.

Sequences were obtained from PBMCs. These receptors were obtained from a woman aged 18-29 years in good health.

As DNA, the CDR3 is TGTGCCAGCAGTTTAGAAATGTCTGGGGCCAACGTCCTGACTTTC. Encoded protein: CASSLEMSGANVLTF. The rearrangement links TRBV12-3 or TRBV12-4 to TRBJ2-6; D is unclear. V dropped 1 base and J dropped 1 base, with 5 bases sitting between them. This CDR3 spans 15 amino acids.

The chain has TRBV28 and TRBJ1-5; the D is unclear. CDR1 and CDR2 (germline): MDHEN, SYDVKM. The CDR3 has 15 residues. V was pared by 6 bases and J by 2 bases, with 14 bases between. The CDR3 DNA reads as TGTGCCAGCAGGATATCCATGGCCGGCAATCAGCCCCAGCATTTT. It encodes CASRISMAGNQPQHF.

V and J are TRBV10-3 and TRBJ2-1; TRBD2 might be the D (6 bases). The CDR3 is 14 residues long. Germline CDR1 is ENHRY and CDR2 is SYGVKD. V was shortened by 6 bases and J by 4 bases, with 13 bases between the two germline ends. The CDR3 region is CAISAGNQYNEQFF. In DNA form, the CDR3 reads TGTGCCATCAGCGCGGGAAACCAGTACAATGAGCAGTTCTTC.

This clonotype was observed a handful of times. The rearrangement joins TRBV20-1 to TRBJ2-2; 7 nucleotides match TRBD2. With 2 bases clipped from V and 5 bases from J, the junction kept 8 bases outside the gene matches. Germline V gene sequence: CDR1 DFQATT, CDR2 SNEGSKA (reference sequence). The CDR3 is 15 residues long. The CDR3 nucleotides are TGCAGTGCTAGATCGACGGGGGGTTGGACCGGGGAGCTGTTTTTT. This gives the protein CSARSTGGWTGELFF.

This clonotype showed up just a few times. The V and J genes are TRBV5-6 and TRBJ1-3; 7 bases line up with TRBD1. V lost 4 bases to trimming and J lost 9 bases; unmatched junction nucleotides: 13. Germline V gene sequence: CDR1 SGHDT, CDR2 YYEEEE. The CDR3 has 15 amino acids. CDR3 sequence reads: CASSLRQGRSGTIYF. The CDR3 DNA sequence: TGTGCCAGCAGCCTGAGACAGGGAAGGTCGGGCACCATATATTTT.

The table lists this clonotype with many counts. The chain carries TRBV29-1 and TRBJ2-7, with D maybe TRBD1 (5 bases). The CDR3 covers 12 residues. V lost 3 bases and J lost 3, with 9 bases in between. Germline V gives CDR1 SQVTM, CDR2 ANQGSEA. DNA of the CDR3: TGCAGCGTTGATCCAGGGAACTACGAGCAGTACTTC. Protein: CSVDPGNYEQYF.

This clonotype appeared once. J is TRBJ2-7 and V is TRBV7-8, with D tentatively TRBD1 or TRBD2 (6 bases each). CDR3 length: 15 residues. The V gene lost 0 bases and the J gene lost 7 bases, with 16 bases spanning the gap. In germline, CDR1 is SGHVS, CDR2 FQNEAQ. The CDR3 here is CASSLAAGGGWEQYV. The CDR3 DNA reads TGTGCCAGCAGCTTAGCCGCCGGGGGCGGCTGGGAGCAGTACGTC.